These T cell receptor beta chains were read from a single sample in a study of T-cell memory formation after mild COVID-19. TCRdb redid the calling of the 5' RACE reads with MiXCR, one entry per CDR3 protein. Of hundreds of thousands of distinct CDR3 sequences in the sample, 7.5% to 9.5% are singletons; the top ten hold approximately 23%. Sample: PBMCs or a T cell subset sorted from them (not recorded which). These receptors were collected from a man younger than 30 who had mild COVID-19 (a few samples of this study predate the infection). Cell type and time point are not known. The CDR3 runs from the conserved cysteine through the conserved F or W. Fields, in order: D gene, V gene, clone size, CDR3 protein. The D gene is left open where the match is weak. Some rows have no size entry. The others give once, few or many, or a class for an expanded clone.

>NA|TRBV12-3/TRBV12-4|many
CASSDTSTDTQYF
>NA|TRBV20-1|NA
CSARVGPNTGELFF
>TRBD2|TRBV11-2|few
CASSLEVLAGGYEQFF
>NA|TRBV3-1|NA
CASSQVPGAGNEQFF
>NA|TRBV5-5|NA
CASSLASPNSPLHF
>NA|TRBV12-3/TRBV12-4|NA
CASRVLNTEAFF
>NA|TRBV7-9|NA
CASSLVATAHGYTF
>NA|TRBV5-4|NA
CASSLSQGQNYGYTF
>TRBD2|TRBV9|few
CASSSGTSGKETQYF
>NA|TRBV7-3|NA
CASSLEAGGELNGYTF
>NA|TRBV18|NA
CASSPPSEAPTQYF
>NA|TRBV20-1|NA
CSAPHDGHNTQYF
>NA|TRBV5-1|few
CASSAGPRETQYF
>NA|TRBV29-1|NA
CSVEVISTEDTQYF
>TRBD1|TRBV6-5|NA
CASSTQGFNTEAFF
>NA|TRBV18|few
CASSPLGGARVEAFF
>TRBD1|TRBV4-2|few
CASSQDRGTGDFLDEQYF
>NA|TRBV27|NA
CASSLSGISYEQYF
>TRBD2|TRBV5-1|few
CASSLGGLAETQYF
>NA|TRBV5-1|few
CASSLKGVRPREETQYF
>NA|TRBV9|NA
CASSKHGAANTGELFF
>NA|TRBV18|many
CASSPVGSDPSSQETQYF
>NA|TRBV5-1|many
CASSLEEETQYF
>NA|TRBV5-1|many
CASSHSNSADTQYF
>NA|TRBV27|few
CASSTSSATTTFF
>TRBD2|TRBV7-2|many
CASSGTGTSGSDTQYF
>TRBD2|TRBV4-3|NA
CASSQATSGVRNEQFF
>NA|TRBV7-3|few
CASSSTPGYQETQYF
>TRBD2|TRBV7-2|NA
CASSPGGLADNEQFF
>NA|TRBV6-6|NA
CASSPRERARYTQYF
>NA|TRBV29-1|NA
CSAGSGLNNEQFF
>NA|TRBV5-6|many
CASSSQTVPNQPQHF
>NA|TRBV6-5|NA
CASSYSIGEKLFF
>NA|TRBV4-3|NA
CASSQLDGFEQYF
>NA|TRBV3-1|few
CASSQDSTNQPQHF
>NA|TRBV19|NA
CASSTRTEAFF
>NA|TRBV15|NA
CATSRGGLGHLPSEAFF
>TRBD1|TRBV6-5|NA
CASSTYRGQGTEAFF
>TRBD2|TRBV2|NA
CASSDERGTTDTQYF